This T cell receptor (beta chain) is drawn from a study of OX40 agonist ivuxolimab in advanced cancers. Study-wide context: Patients were dosed intravenously with ivuxolimab at 0.01 to 10 mg/kg every 2 weeks. In three patients, partial responses were observed, one with hepatocellular carcinoma and two with cutaneous melanoma.

The study sampled blood at baseline, cycle 4 day 1, and cycle 7 day 1. CDR3 length: 15 residues. Germline V lookup: CDR1 SGHVS, CDR2 FNYEAQ. With 4 bases clipped from V and 1 base from J, the junction kept 4 bases outside the gene matches. Profiling relied on immunoSEQ multiplex PCR, and the TCRdb table lists in-frame clones only, not all of them. The sample records tens of thousands of clones, approximately 89% being singletons. The receptor comes from an adult with an advanced solid tumor such as melanoma, head and neck, liver or kidney cancer. The chain recombines TRBV7-6 with TRBJ1-1; 9 bases match TRBD1. The specimen comprised CD4+ or CD8+ T cells sorted from blood, sampled in a trial of the OX40 agonist ivuxolimab. For the CDR3, the DNA is TGTGCCAGCAGCTCTGGACAGGGGCCGAACACTGAAGCTTTCTTT. Translation: CASSSGQGPNTEAFF.